A single sample is the source of the 2 T cell receptor beta chains below, sequenced in a study of blood T cell repertoires in COVID-19. Libraries were prepared by immunoSEQ multiplex PCR; TCRdb keeps only in-frame clonotypes and omits some of them. The data contain about 150,000 clones, approximately 90% of them singletons. Input material: peripheral blood. These receptors came from a man aged 18-30 years with COVID-19, enrolled during active disease.

On this clone: The sample contains more than one DNA sequence encoding this CDR3. CDR3 protein: CASSHGGEQYF. The CDR3 DNA follows: TGTGCCAGCAGTCATGGCGGCGAGCAGTACTTC. The V call is TRBV6-2 or TRBV6-3, the J call TRBJ2-7; no definite D call. Germline lookup yields CDR1 MNHEY and CDR2 SVGEGT. V dropped 5 bases and J dropped 6 bases, with 8 bases sitting between them. The CDR3 loop spans 11 amino acids.

This clone showed up just a few times. This chain uses TRBV5-6 with TRBJ2-7; tentatively, D is TRBD2 (6 bases). The CDR3 extends over 17 amino acids. Per the germline V gene, CDR1 is SGHDT and CDR2 is YYEEEE. The V and J ends lost 0 bases and 9 bases respectively, with 25 bases between them. CDR3 region: CASSLGPGLARYERQYF. The CDR3 DNA sequence: TGTGCCAGCAGCTTGGGCCCGGGACTCGCCCGCTACGAGCGGCAGTACTTC. The full variable domain, its missing parts supplied by reference TRBV5-6 and TRBJ2-7, is DAGVTQSPTHLIKTRGQQVTLRCSPKSGHDTVSWYQQALGQGPQFIFQYYEEEERQRGNFPDRFSGHQFPNYSSELNVNALLLGDSALYLCASSLGPGLARYERQYFGPGTRLTVT.